Listed here are 21 T cell receptor beta chains from one sample, sequenced in a study of molecular identifiers for immune sequencing clone quantification. Via MiXCR, TCRdb re-called the PCR reads, giving one row per CDR3 protein. This table holds under 85,000 distinct CDR3 sequences, around 17% found once. Sequencing was done on a sample of naive CD8+ T cells from blood, with Jurkat cell RNA spiked in. Subset specified: FACS-sorted CD8+CD4-CCR7+CD45RA+ naive T cells. The receptor set was obtained from a human donor in good health. Some libraries in this study had Jurkat cell RNA spiked in.

This clonotype was counted many times. The rearrangement joins TRBV4-1 to TRBJ1-5, with 7 nucleotides matching TRBD1. CDR3 length: 15 amino acids. V dropped 0 bases and J dropped 3; count of bases not matched to a gene: 2. Germline assignment: CDR1 MGHRA and CDR2 YSYEKL. The CDR3 loop reads CASSQEGQLNQPQHF. CDR3 in DNA: TGCGCCAGCAGCCAAGAGGGACAGCTCAATCAGCCCCAGCATTTT.

At least ten counts were recorded for this clonotype. The chain employs TRBV3-1 and TRBJ1-1, with no clear D. Germline values: CDR1 LGHDT, CDR2 YNNKEL (reference sequence). This CDR3 spans 14 amino acids. The V gene lost 5 bases and the J gene lost 5 bases, with 15 bases spanning the gap. The CDR3 spells CASSKKMSGTEAFF. DNA for the CDR3: TGTGCCAGCAGCAAGAAAATGAGTGGAACTGAAGCTTTCTTT.

This clonotype appeared many times. The V gene is TRBV7-2, the J gene TRBJ2-1; 11 bases fit TRBD2. Germline loops: CDR1 SGHTA, CDR2 FQGNSA. J gave up 7 bases and V 5 bases, and 7 bases lay outside the gene matches. There are 15 residues in the CDR3. The CDR3 DNA follows: TGTGCCAGCAGCCGAACTAGCGGGAGATTGAATGAGCAGTTCTTC. Translating it yields CASSRTSGRLNEQFF.

This clonotype was seen at least ten times. The rearrangement uses TRBV4-1 and TRBJ2-7; no clear D gene. V was shortened by 4 bases and J by 2 bases, with 15 bases between the two germline ends. CDR3 length: 15 residues. Germline loops: CDR1 MGHRA, CDR2 YSYEKL. CDR3 protein: CASSPVGRGTYEQYF. The CDR3 DNA is TGCGCCAGCAGCCCCGTTGGACGTGGAACCTACGAGCAGTACTTC.

This clonotype was seen repeatedly, ten times or more. This chain links TRBV7-9 with TRBJ2-7; 9 bases are a match to TRBD1. Germline V gene sequence: CDR1 SEHNR, CDR2 FQNEAQ (reference sequence). CDR3 size: 15 residues. J was trimmed by 4 bases and V by 3 bases; bases with no gene match: 7. Written as DNA, the CDR3 is TGTGCCAGCAGCTTGCCGAACAGGGGGCTGTACGAGCAGTACTTC. It specifies CASSLPNRGLYEQYF.

This clonotype has ten or more counts. The CDR3 nucleotides are TGTGCCAGCAGCGACCCATTAGGGGGCGAGCAGTACTTC. It encodes CASSDPLGGEQYF. The chain employs TRBV9 and TRBJ2-7, with D perhaps TRBD1 (6 bases). Between the trimmed V and J ends, which lost 3 bases and 6 bases, there was a span of 13 bases. Looked up from germline, CDR1 is SGDLS and CDR2 is YYNGEE. The CDR3 is 13 residues long.

This clonotype was counted only a few times. This chain connects TRBV30 to TRBJ2-2, with TRBD2 matching over 9 bases. With V trimmed by 8 bases and J by 0 bases, 7 bases remained unmatched. The CDR3 totals 15 residues. CDR1 is GTSNPN, CDR2 SVGIG, per germline (reference sequence). The CDR3 loop is CARTGLATNTGELFF. The CDR3 bases are TGTGCCCGGACCGGACTAGCGACGAACACCGGGGAGCTGTTTTTT.

This clonotype occurred many times. The CDR3 DNA follows: TGTGCCAGCAGGCAAGGACCGGGACCCAGGGGCAATCAGCCCCAGCATTTT. It is translated as CASRQGPGPRGNQPQHF. V and J are TRBV27 and TRBJ1-5; D perhaps matches TRBD1 (5 bases). V lost 6 bases to trimming and J lost 2 bases, with 20 bases between them. The CDR3 is 17 residues long. The germline V gene has CDR1 MNHEY and CDR2 SMNVEV (reference sequence).

This clonotype has just a few counts. A much more abundant neighbour one base away suggests this may be a read error. The genes are TRBV27 and TRBJ2-3; D not resolved. Between the trimmed V and J ends, which lost 0 bases and 4 bases, there was a span of 5 bases. The CDR3 is 13 residues long. Germline V gene sequence: CDR1 MNHEY, CDR2 SMNVEV (reference sequence). The CDR3 sequence is CASSLSWSDTQYF. The CDR3 DNA reads TGTGCCAGCAGTTTATCGTGGTCAGATACGCAGTATTTT.

This clonotype was recorded at least ten times. This chain uses TRBV4-2 with TRBJ2-5; 11 nucleotides align to TRBD2. CDR1 is LGHNA, CDR2 YNFKEQ, per germline. Germline trimming cut 0 bases from V and 3 bases from J; bases unmatched to any gene: 3. The CDR3 sequence is 16 residues long. CDR3 sequence (DNA): TGTGCCAGCAGCCAAGATACGACTAGCGGGAAAGAGACCCAGTACTTC. The encoded protein is CASSQDTTSGKETQYF.

This clonotype has a count of ten or more. The chain employs TRBV7-9 and TRBJ2-1; 8 nucleotides match TRBD2. After removal of 5 bases from V and 4 bases from J, the junction contained 10 bases not matched to a gene. The CDR3 contains 16 residues. Germline values: CDR1 SEHNR, CDR2 FQNEAQ (reference sequence). CDR3 in DNA: TGTGCCAGCAGCCCCTCTCAAGCGGGAGAGTACAATGAGCAGTTCTTC. Translated, it gives CASSPSQAGEYNEQFF.

This clonotype was observed many times. The chain has TRBV18 and TRBJ2-7; no clear D gene. Germline V CDR1 and CDR2: KGHSH, LQKENI. The V end lost 0 bases, the J end lost 4 bases, and 4 bases lay between the germline ends. The CDR3 has 12 residues. As DNA, the CDR3 is TGTGCCAGCTCACCACCGGGATACGAGCAGTACTTC. Its translation is CASSPPGYEQYF.

Concerning this clonotype: This may stem from a read error, because a much larger clone lies one nucleotide away. This rearrangement joins TRBV4-1 to TRBJ2-1, with TRBD2 matching 8 bases. From germline, CDR1 is MGHRA and CDR2 YSYEKL. The CDR3 extends over 17 amino acids. J was trimmed by 3 bases and V by 8 bases; bases with no gene match: 15. The DNA for the CDR3 is TGCGCCAGCGGCAACCACGGAGCGGGAGCGGTCTACAATGAGCAGTTCTTC. It translates to CASGNHGAGAVYNEQFF.

This clonotype was detected ten times or more. The rearrangement joins TRBV28 to TRBJ2-5; TRBD1 agrees at 10 bases. CDR1 is MDHEN and CDR2 is SYDVKM in the germline V gene. The CDR3 is 19 amino acids. J was trimmed by 2 bases and V by 5 bases; bases with no gene match: 17. The CDR3 bases are TGTGCCAGCAGTACAACGGGGACAGGGGTTCTTCGGGTACAAGAGACCCAGTACTTC. Encoded protein: CASSTTGTGVLRVQETQYF. Looking up the rest from reference TRBV28 and TRBJ2-5 gives the full variable domain: DVKVTQSSRYLVKRTGEKVFLECVQDMDHENMFWYRQDPGLGLRLIYFSYDVKMKEKGDIPEGYSVSREKKERFSLILESASTNQTSMYLCASSTTGTGVLRVQETQYFGPGTRLLVL.

The chain is built from TRBV27 and TRBJ1-6; D unclear. The germline V gene encodes CDR1 MNHEY and CDR2 SMNVEV (reference sequence). The germline V and J ends were trimmed by 8 bases and 10 bases, with 24 bases remaining between them. The CDR3 length is 16 residues. The CDR3 DNA sequence: TGTGCCAGCTCTAGCCACCCTATAAGCCCTCGGTCACCCCTCCACTTT. Amino acid sequence: CASSSHPISPRSPLHF.

This clonotype was found many times. The genes are TRBV7-9 and TRBJ2-3; a possible D gene is TRBD2 (5 bases). The germline CDR1 and CDR2 sequences are SEHNR and FQNEAQ (reference sequence). The V and J ends lost 6 bases and 6 bases respectively, with 19 bases between them. CDR3 length equals 15 residues. The CDR3 protein is CASSSPSLARDTQYF. The CDR3 DNA sequence: TGTGCCAGCAGTTCGCCGTCGCTAGCACGCGATACGCAGTATTTT.

Comments on this clonotype: This may come from a read error, since a much larger clone is one base off. The chain couples TRBV11-3 to TRBJ2-2, with 8 bases that match TRBD1. The CDR3 length is 15 residues. The germline V gene has CDR1 SGHNT and CDR2 YENEEA. The DNA of the CDR3 is TGTGCCAGCAGCCATCGGGACAGGATCACCGGGGAGCTGCTTTTT. It encodes CASSHRDRITGELLF.

As regards this clonotype: A junction end diverges from the germline sequence, so it may reflect a read error. The DNA of the CDR3 is TGTGCCAGCAGTCCCCTGGAACTAGTTGCCTACAATGAGCAGTCCTTC. Amino acid sequence: CASSPLELVAYNEQSF. V and J are TRBV27 and TRBJ2-1; possible D gene TRBD2, 5 bases. CDR1 is MNHEY and CDR2 is SMNVEV in the germline V gene (reference sequence). CDR3 length equals 16 residues.

In the case of this clonotype: A clone one base away is much larger, so this may be a read error. The chain combines TRBV29-1 with TRBJ1-3; D is unclear. This CDR3 is built from 12 residues. Trimming took off 3 bases at V and 8 bases at J, with 11 bases between the two ends. The germline CDR1 and CDR2 sequences are SQVTM and ANQGSEA. The CDR3 coding sequence is TGCAGCGTTGAGGAAAGAGGAGACACCATATATTTT. This gives the protein CSVEERGDTIYF.

This clonotype was counted at least ten times. The J gene is TRBJ2-5, the V gene TRBV24-1; D unresolved. V was shortened by 4 bases and J by 3 bases, with 23 bases between the two germline ends. The CDR3 contains 18 residues. Germline-derived CDR1 and CDR2 are KGHDR and SFDVKD. DNA for the CDR3: TGTGCCACCAGTGACCACCTGCCCCCGGACCTACCCGAAGAGACCCAGTACTTC. Translating it yields CATSDHLPPDLPEETQYF.

Points on this clonotype: A much larger clone lies a single base off, so this may be a read error. V usage is TRBV4-1 and J usage is TRBJ2-5, with 8 positions matching TRBD2. With 4 bases clipped from V and 3 bases from J, the junction kept 7 bases outside the gene matches. The germline gives CDR1 MGHRA, CDR2 YSYEKL. The CDR3 loop spans 15 amino acids. CDR3 residues: CASSPHGTSEETQYF. As DNA, the CDR3 is TGCGCCAGCAGCCCCCACGGGACTAGTGAAGAGACCCAGTACTTC.